This section outlines one TCR beta chain sequence together with its context. The data belong to a study of T cell responses to AZD1222 COVID-19 vaccine. The CDR3 has 13 amino acids. Germline assignment: CDR1 SGHTA and CDR2 FQGNSA. Trimming took 6 bases from V and 8 from J, leaving 13 bases between them. Measured with immunoSEQ multiplex PCR; TCRdb has only the in-frame clones, and not every one. The data show 140,000 or so clones, 75% to 90% seen once. The genes are TRBV7-2 and TRBJ1-4; D is perhaps TRBD1 (6 bases). Sequenced here: peripheral blood, sampled on day 0 of AZD1222 vaccination. The sequence was obtained from an adult in good health. This chain's CDR3 is CASSTQGGEKLFF. The CDR3 nucleotides read TGTGCCAGCAGTACACAGGGAGGGGAAAAACTGTTTTTT.